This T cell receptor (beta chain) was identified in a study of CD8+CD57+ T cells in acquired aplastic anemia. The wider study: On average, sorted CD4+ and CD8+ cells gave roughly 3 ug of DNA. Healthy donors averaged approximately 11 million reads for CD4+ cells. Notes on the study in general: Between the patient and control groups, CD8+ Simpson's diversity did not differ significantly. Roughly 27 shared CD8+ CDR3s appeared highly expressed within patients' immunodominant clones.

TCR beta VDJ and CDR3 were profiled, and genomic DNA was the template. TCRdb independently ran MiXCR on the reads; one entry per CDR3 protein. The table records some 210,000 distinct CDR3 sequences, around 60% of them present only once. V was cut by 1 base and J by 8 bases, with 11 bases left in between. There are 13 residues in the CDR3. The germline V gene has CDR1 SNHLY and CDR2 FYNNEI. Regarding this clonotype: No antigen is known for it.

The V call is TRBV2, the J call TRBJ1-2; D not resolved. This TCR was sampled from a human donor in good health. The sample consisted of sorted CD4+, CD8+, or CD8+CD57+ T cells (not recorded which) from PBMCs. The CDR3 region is CASSEVGQSGYTF. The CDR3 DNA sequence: TGTGCCAGCAGTGAAGTGGGTCAGAGCGGCTACACCTTC. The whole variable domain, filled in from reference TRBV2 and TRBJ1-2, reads EPEVTQTPSHQVTQMGQEVILRCVPISNHLYFYWYRQILGQKVEFLVSFYNNEISEKSEIFDDQFSVERPDGSNFTLKIRSTKLEDSAMYFCASSEVGQSGYTFGSGTRLTVV.